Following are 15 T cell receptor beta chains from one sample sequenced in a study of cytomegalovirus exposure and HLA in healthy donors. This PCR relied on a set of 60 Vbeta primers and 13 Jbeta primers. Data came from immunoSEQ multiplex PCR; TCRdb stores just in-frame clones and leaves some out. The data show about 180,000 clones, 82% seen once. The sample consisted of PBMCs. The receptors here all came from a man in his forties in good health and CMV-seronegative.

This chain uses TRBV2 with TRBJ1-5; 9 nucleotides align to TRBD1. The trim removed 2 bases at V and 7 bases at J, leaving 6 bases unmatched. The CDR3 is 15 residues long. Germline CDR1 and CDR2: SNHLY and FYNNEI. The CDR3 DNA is TGTGCCAGCAGTGAAACAGGGGGCCAATTACAGCCCCAGCATTTT. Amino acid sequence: CASSETGGQLQPQHF.

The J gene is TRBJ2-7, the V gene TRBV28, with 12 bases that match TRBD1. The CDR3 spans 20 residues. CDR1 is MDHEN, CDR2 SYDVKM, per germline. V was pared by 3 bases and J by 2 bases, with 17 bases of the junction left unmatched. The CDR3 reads CASSFFTSSGTGGAPYEQYF. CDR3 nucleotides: TGTGCCAGCAGTTTTTTTACATCCTCCGGGACAGGGGGCGCTCCCTACGAGCAGTACTTC. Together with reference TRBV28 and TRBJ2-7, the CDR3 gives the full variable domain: DVKVTQSSRYLVKRTGEKVFLECVQDMDHENMFWYRQDPGLGLRLIYFSYDVKMKEKGDIPEGYSVSREKKERFSLILESASTNQTSMYLCASSFFTSSGTGGAPYEQYFGPGTRLTVT.

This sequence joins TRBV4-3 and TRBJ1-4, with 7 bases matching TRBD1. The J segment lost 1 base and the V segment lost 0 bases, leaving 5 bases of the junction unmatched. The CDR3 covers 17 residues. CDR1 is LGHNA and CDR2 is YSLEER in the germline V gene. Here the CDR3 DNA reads TGCGCCAGCAGCCAAGACGCCAGGGGGGAAACTAATGAAAAACTGTTTTTT. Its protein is CASSQDARGETNEKLFF.

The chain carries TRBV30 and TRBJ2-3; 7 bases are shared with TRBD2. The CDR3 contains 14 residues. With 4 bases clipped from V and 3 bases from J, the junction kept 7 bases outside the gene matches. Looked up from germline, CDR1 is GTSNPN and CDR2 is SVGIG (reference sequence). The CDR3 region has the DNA TGTGCCTGGACTCTGGGGGGGAGGACAGATACGCAGTATTTT. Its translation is CAWTLGGRTDTQYF.

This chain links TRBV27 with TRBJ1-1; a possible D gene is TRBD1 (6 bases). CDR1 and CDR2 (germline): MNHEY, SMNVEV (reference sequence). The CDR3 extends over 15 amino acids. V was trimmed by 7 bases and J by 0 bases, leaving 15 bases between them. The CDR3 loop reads CASTLGQILNTEAFF. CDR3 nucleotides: TGTGCCAGCACCCTCGGACAGATACTGAACACTGAAGCTTTCTTT.

The CDR3 DNA is TGCGCCAGCAGCGTTGGGACAGTGAACACTGAAGCTTTCTTT. It translates to CASSVGTVNTEAFF. The chain has TRBV5-1 and TRBJ1-1; the match to TRBD1 covers 7 bases. The CDR3 sequence is 14 residues long. With 4 bases clipped from V and 0 bases from J, the junction kept 3 bases outside the gene matches. Germline CDR1 SGHRS, CDR2 YFSETQ. The variable domain in full, completed from reference TRBV5-1 and TRBJ1-1, reads KAGVTQTPRYLIKTRGQQVTLSCSPISGHRSVSWYQQTPGQGLQFLFEYFSETQRNKGNFPGRFSGRQFSNSRSEMNVSTLELGDSALYLCASSVGTVNTEAFFGQGTRLTVV.

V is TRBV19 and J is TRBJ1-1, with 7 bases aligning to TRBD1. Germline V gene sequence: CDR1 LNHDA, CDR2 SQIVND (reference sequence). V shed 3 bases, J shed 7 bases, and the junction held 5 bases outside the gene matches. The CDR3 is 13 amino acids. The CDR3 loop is CASSMGNRGEAFF. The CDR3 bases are TGTGCCAGTAGTATGGGAAACAGGGGTGAAGCTTTCTTT.

CDR3 nucleotides: TGTGCTAGTGGTTTGGCTCCTGACAGGAATTGGGACACAGATACGCAGTATTTT. It is translated as CASGLAPDRNWDTDTQYF. The chain carries TRBV12-5 and TRBJ2-3; D possibly corresponds to TRBD1 (6 bases). The V gene's germline CDR1 is LGHNT and CDR2 FRNRAP. The CDR3 runs 18 residues. Trimming took 1 base from V and 2 from J, leaving 19 bases between them.

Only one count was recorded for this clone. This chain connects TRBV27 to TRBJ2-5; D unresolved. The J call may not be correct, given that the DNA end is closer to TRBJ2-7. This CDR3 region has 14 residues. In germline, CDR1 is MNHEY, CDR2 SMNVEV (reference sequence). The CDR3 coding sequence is TGTGCCAGCAGAGACTCTTTGCCTTCCTACGAGCAGTACTTC. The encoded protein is CASRDSLPSYEQYF.

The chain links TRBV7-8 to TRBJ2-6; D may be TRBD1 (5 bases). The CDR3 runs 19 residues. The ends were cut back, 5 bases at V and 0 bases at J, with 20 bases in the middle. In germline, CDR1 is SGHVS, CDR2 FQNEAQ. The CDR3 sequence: CASSPNDKGFSSGANVLTF. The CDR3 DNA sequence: TGTGCCAGCAGCCCGAATGACAAGGGGTTCAGCTCTGGGGCCAACGTCCTGACTTTC.

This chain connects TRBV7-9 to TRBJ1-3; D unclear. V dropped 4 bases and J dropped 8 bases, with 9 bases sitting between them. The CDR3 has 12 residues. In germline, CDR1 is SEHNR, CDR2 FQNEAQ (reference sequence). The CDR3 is CASSSSGHTIYF. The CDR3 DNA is TGTGCCAGCAGCTCATCAGGTCACACCATATATTTT.

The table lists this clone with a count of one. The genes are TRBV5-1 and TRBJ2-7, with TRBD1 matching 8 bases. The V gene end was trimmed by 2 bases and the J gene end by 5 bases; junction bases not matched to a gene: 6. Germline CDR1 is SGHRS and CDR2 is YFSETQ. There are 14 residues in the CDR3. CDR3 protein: CASSLNRGAHEQYF. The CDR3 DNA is TGCGCCAGCAGCTTAAACAGGGGGGCCCACGAGCAGTACTTC.

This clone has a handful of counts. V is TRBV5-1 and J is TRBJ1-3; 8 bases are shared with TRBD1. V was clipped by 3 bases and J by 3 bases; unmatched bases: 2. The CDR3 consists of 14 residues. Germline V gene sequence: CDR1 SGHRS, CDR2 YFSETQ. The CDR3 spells CASSSQGGGNTIYF. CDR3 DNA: TGCGCCAGCAGCTCACAGGGGGGTGGAAACACCATATATTTT. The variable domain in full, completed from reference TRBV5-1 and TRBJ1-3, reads KAGVTQTPRYLIKTRGQQVTLSCSPISGHRSVSWYQQTPGQGLQFLFEYFSETQRNKGNFPGRFSGRQFSNSRSEMNVSTLELGDSALYLCASSSQGGGNTIYFGEGSWLTVV.

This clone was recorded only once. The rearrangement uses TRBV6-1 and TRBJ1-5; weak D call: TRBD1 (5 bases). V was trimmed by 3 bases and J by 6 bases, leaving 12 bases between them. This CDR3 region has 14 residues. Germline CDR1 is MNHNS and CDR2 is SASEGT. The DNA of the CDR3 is TGTGCCAGCAGTGACAGGGAGGTTTCTCAGCCCCAGCATTTT. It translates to CASSDREVSQPQHF.

The CDR3 sequence: CASSVAEGLSYEQYF. DNA of the CDR3: TGTGCCAGCAGCGTCGCCGAGGGACTCTCCTACGAGCAGTACTTC. The J gene is TRBJ2-7, the V gene TRBV9; the D gene is possibly TRBD2 (6 bases). This CDR3 contains 15 residues. V was trimmed by 2 bases and J by 0 bases, leaving 12 bases between them. The germline V gene has CDR1 SGDLS and CDR2 YYNGEE.